This is a list of T cell receptor beta chains from one sample in a study of T cell repertoires in cytomegalovirus infection. These receptors lack a known antigen. TCRdb independently ran MiXCR on the reads; one entry per CDR3 protein. The sample has nearly 700,000 distinct CDR3 sequences; around 30% are singletons. This sample comprised cultured PBMCs, obtained from culture after CMV antigen stimulation. Source of these receptors: a human donor in good health (CMV status not recorded). Some clones in this sample may be carry-over from other donors' samples. CDR3s include the opening cysteine and the closing phenylalanine or tryptophan. The D gene is left open where the match is weak. Not all rows give a size; the values are once, few, many and, for expanded clones, a class.

j_call: TRBJ2-5
d_call: .
v_call: TRBV10-3
clone_size: .
cdr3_nt: TGTGCCATCAGTGAGGTGGGGTTTTCAGAGACCCAGTACTTC
cdr3_aa: CAISEVGFSETQYF

j_call: TRBJ1-3
d_call: .
v_call: TRBV12-3/TRBV12-4
clone_size: .
cdr3_nt: TGTGCCAGCAGTTCAGGGTCGGGAGGAAACACCATATATTTT
cdr3_aa: CASSSGSGGNTIYF

j_call: TRBJ1-6
d_call: TRBD1
v_call: TRBV20-1
clone_size: .
cdr3_nt: TGCAGTGCCCAACGGGGCAGGGGGTATTCACCCCTCCACTTT
cdr3_aa: CSAQRGRGYSPLHF

j_call: TRBJ2-3
d_call: .
v_call: TRBV7-4
clone_size: .
cdr3_nt: TGTGCCAGCAGCTCACCCCGTTCGGCAGATACGCAGTATTTT
cdr3_aa: CASSSPRSADTQYF

j_call: TRBJ1-2
d_call: .
v_call: TRBV6-1
clone_size: .
cdr3_nt: TGTGCCACTACGGGGCCTTATGGCTACACCTTC
cdr3_aa: CATTGPYGYTF

j_call: TRBJ2-3
d_call: TRBD2
v_call: TRBV11-2
clone_size: .
cdr3_nt: TGTGCCAGCAGCTTAGATGGACTAGCGGGAAGCCCGGATACGCAGTATTTT
cdr3_aa: CASSLDGLAGSPDTQYF

j_call: TRBJ1-5
d_call: .
v_call: TRBV4-1
clone_size: .
cdr3_nt: TGCGCCAGCAGCCAAAATCCGTCGGGCAATCAGCCCCAGCATTTT
cdr3_aa: CASSQNPSGNQPQHF

j_call: TRBJ2-3
d_call: TRBD2
v_call: TRBV29-1
clone_size: .
cdr3_nt: TGCAGCGTGGACGGACTAGCGGATACAGATACGCAGTATTTT
cdr3_aa: CSVDGLADTDTQYF

j_call: TRBJ2-7
d_call: .
v_call: TRBV15
clone_size: .
cdr3_nt: TGTGCCACCAGCAGAGGTTACGAGCAGTACTTC
cdr3_aa: CATSRGYEQYF

j_call: TRBJ2-5
d_call: .
v_call: TRBV25-1
clone_size: few
cdr3_nt: TGTGCCAGCAGTGACACCGTCTTGGAGACCCAGTACTTC
cdr3_aa: CASSDTVLETQYF

j_call: TRBJ2-1
d_call: TRBD2
v_call: TRBV19
clone_size: few
cdr3_nt: TGTGCCAGCCGGGGGGACTTTGAGCAGTTCTTC
cdr3_aa: CASRGDFEQFF

j_call: TRBJ2-1
d_call: TRBD2
v_call: TRBV20-1
clone_size: .
cdr3_nt: TGCAGTGATAGCGGGCGTTCGGGAGAGCAGTTCTTC
cdr3_aa: CSDSGRSGEQFF

j_call: TRBJ2-7
d_call: .
v_call: TRBV7-8
clone_size: .
cdr3_nt: TGTGCCAGCAGCTTAGCGCCCCGGGACACCTCCTACGAGCAGTACTTC
cdr3_aa: CASSLAPRDTSYEQYF

j_call: TRBJ2-7
d_call: .
v_call: TRBV7-2
clone_size: .
cdr3_nt: TGTGCCAGCAGCCTAAAAGGATCCGCCTACGAGCAGTACTTC
cdr3_aa: CASSLKGSAYEQYF

j_call: TRBJ2-5
d_call: .
v_call: TRBV6-4
clone_size: .
cdr3_nt: TGTGCCAGCCGATCGCGGCCAATACAAGAGACCCAGTACTTC
cdr3_aa: CASRSRPIQETQYF

j_call: TRBJ2-3
d_call: .
v_call: TRBV2
clone_size: .
cdr3_nt: TGTGCCAGCAGTTGGGGGGCCCCTAGCACAGATACGCAGTATTTT
cdr3_aa: CASSWGAPSTDTQYF

j_call: TRBJ2-3
d_call: .
v_call: TRBV11-2
clone_size: few
cdr3_nt: TGTGCCAGCAGCCCCCGTCCAGGGGTGGCAGATACGCAGTATTTT
cdr3_aa: CASSPRPGVADTQYF

j_call: TRBJ1-1
d_call: .
v_call: TRBV6-1
clone_size: few
cdr3_nt: TGTGCCAGCACCTACGGGGGAAGGGAAGCTTTCTTT
cdr3_aa: CASTYGGREAFF

j_call: TRBJ2-3
d_call: TRBD1
v_call: TRBV20-1
clone_size: .
cdr3_nt: TGCAGTGCAGGCACAGGGGGCAGCACAGATACGCAGTATTTT
cdr3_aa: CSAGTGGSTDTQYF

j_call: TRBJ1-4
d_call: .
v_call: TRBV11-2
clone_size: .
cdr3_nt: TGTGCCAGCAGCCCGAACGTGAATGAAAAACTGTTTTTT
cdr3_aa: CASSPNVNEKLFF

j_call: TRBJ1-4
d_call: .
v_call: TRBV10-3
clone_size: few
cdr3_nt: TGTGCCATCAGTGAGCCCCCCGGGGGACTGTTTTTT
cdr3_aa: CAISEPPGGLFF

j_call: TRBJ2-3
d_call: TRBD2
v_call: TRBV11-2
clone_size: .
cdr3_nt: TGTGCCAGCAGCCCCGGGACTAGCGGGAGTGGAGATACGCAGTATTTT
cdr3_aa: CASSPGTSGSGDTQYF

j_call: TRBJ2-3
d_call: .
v_call: TRBV15
clone_size: few
cdr3_nt: TGTGCCACCAGCAGAGACAGGGTAGATACGCAGTATTTT
cdr3_aa: CATSRDRVDTQYF

j_call: TRBJ2-1
d_call: .
v_call: TRBV6-1
clone_size: few
cdr3_nt: TGTGCCAGCAGTGAACTAGTTTCCTACAATGAGCAGTTCTTC
cdr3_aa: CASSELVSYNEQFF

j_call: TRBJ2-1
d_call: TRBD2
v_call: TRBV6-1
clone_size: few
cdr3_nt: TGTGCCAGCCTCAACCCAATGGGGCTAGCGGGGGGCCGGGTCAATGAGCAGTTCTTC
cdr3_aa: CASLNPMGLAGGRVNEQFF

j_call: TRBJ1-2
d_call: .
v_call: TRBV6-1
clone_size: few
cdr3_nt: TGTGCCAGCAGTTACGGAACGGCAGGGTCTGGTGGCTACACCTTC
cdr3_aa: CASSYGTAGSGGYTF

j_call: TRBJ2-2
d_call: .
v_call: TRBV7-2
clone_size: few
cdr3_nt: TGTGCCAGCAGCTCCCAAATACGGACGGACGGGGAGCTGTTTTTT
cdr3_aa: CASSSQIRTDGELFF

j_call: TRBJ2-5
d_call: TRBD2
v_call: TRBV7-9
clone_size: .
cdr3_nt: TGTGCCAGCAGTTTTGAGACTAGCGGCCCTACGGGGGAGACCCAGTACTTC
cdr3_aa: CASSFETSGPTGETQYF

j_call: TRBJ2-7
d_call: .
v_call: TRBV5-1
clone_size: .
cdr3_nt: TGCGCCAGCAGCTCCCGGGAACACTCCTACGAGCAGTACTTC
cdr3_aa: CASSSREHSYEQYF

j_call: TRBJ2-1
d_call: TRBD2
v_call: TRBV2
clone_size: .
cdr3_nt: TGTGCCACCCGGGGGGGACTAGCAGTCGATGAGCAGTTCTTC
cdr3_aa: CATRGGLAVDEQFF

j_call: TRBJ2-6
d_call: .
v_call: TRBV24-1
clone_size: few
cdr3_nt: TGTGCCACCAGTGACCCGCGCAGTAGCTCTGGGGCCAACGTCCTGACTTTC
cdr3_aa: CATSDPRSSSGANVLTF

j_call: TRBJ1-2
d_call: .
v_call: TRBV7-2
clone_size: few
cdr3_nt: TGTGCCAGCAGCATCGACCGGGGGGCCTATGGCTACACCTTC
cdr3_aa: CASSIDRGAYGYTF

j_call: TRBJ1-5
d_call: .
v_call: TRBV6-1
clone_size: .
cdr3_nt: TGTGCCAGCAGAGGGACCATAGGGCCTTCGGATCAGCCCCAGCATTTT
cdr3_aa: CASRGTIGPSDQPQHF

j_call: TRBJ2-1
d_call: TRBD2
v_call: TRBV19
clone_size: .
cdr3_nt: TGTGCCAGTAGTATCCAACTAGCGGGCTCCAATGAGCAGTTCTTC
cdr3_aa: CASSIQLAGSNEQFF

j_call: TRBJ2-3
d_call: TRBD2
v_call: TRBV5-1
clone_size: .
cdr3_nt: TGCGCCAGCAGCTTTGGAGCGGGAGGGCGAAGCACAGATACGCAGTATTTT
cdr3_aa: CASSFGAGGRSTDTQYF

j_call: TRBJ2-7
d_call: TRBD2
v_call: TRBV10-3
clone_size: few
cdr3_nt: TGTGCCATCAGTGATCCGGGACTAGCGGGAGCTAGGGAGCAGTACTTC
cdr3_aa: CAISDPGLAGAREQYF

j_call: TRBJ2-2
d_call: TRBD2
v_call: TRBV7-9
clone_size: few
cdr3_nt: TGTGCCAGCAGCCCTGGACTAGCGGGGGGGCTTCACGGGGAGCTGTTTTTT
cdr3_aa: CASSPGLAGGLHGELFF

j_call: TRBJ2-2
d_call: TRBD2
v_call: TRBV6-5
clone_size: .
cdr3_nt: TGTGCCAGCACACGACACCGCGGGGGGGCCTACACCGGGGAGCTGTTTTTT
cdr3_aa: CASTRHRGGAYTGELFF

j_call: TRBJ2-7
d_call: TRBD1
v_call: TRBV7-9
clone_size: .
cdr3_nt: TGTGCCAGCAGCGCAGGGGGTGCCTACTCCTACGAGCAGTACTTC
cdr3_aa: CASSAGGAYSYEQYF

j_call: TRBJ1-4
d_call: .
v_call: TRBV10-3
clone_size: once
cdr3_nt: TGTGCCATCGGTAGGACGGCAGATAATGAAAAACTGTTTTTT
cdr3_aa: CAIGRTADNEKLFF

j_call: TRBJ2-3
d_call: .
v_call: TRBV5-3
clone_size: .
cdr3_nt: TGTGCCAGCAGATTCAATCGGGGTCCCACAGATACGCAGTATTTT
cdr3_aa: CASRFNRGPTDTQYF

j_call: TRBJ1-1
d_call: TRBD1
v_call: TRBV28
clone_size: few
cdr3_nt: TGTGCCAGCAGTCTCCCTCAGGGGGCGGCGAACACTGAAGCTTTCTTT
cdr3_aa: CASSLPQGAANTEAFF

j_call: TRBJ2-7
d_call: .
v_call: TRBV2
clone_size: .
cdr3_nt: TGTGCCAGCAGTGACCAGGGTAGGTCCTCTAGAGAGCAGTACTTC
cdr3_aa: CASSDQGRSSREQYF

j_call: TRBJ2-1
d_call: .
v_call: TRBV7-9
clone_size: few
cdr3_nt: TGTGCCAGCAGCTTAGCGGGGACTTCTCGGTTCTTC
cdr3_aa: CASSLAGTSRFF

j_call: TRBJ2-3
d_call: TRBD2
v_call: TRBV7-2
clone_size: many
cdr3_nt: TGTGCCAGCAGCCTCGGGACTAGCGCCTCTAGCACAGATACGCAGTATTTT
cdr3_aa: CASSLGTSASSTDTQYF

j_call: TRBJ2-7
d_call: TRBD1
v_call: TRBV20-1
clone_size: .
cdr3_nt: TGCAGTGGGGCCGGGACAGACTTTTACGAGCAGTACTTC
cdr3_aa: CSGAGTDFYEQYF

j_call: TRBJ2-3
d_call: TRBD2
v_call: TRBV2
clone_size: .
cdr3_nt: TGTGCCAGCAGGGAACTAGCGGGGGGACCCCTGGATACGCAGTATTTT
cdr3_aa: CASRELAGGPLDTQYF

j_call: TRBJ2-7
d_call: .
v_call: TRBV7-2
clone_size: .
cdr3_nt: TGTGCCAGCAGCTTTGGGGGAGACTCTGTCGAGCAGTACTTC
cdr3_aa: CASSFGGDSVEQYF

j_call: TRBJ1-2
d_call: TRBD1
v_call: TRBV5-4
clone_size: .
cdr3_nt: TGTGCCAGCAGCTTGGAGGACAGGGTCCACGGCTACACCTTC
cdr3_aa: CASSLEDRVHGYTF

j_call: TRBJ2-1
d_call: .
v_call: TRBV5-6
clone_size: .
cdr3_nt: TGTGCCAGCAGCTACAGGGCCGGGGTATATACGTCTGAGCAGTTCTTC
cdr3_aa: CASSYRAGVYTSEQFF

j_call: TRBJ1-2
d_call: TRBD1
v_call: TRBV20-1
clone_size: .
cdr3_nt: TGCAGTATGGGAGGGGGCGACTATGGCTACACCTTC
cdr3_aa: CSMGGGDYGYTF

j_call: TRBJ2-1
d_call: TRBD1
v_call: TRBV12-3/TRBV12-4
clone_size: .
cdr3_nt: TGTGCCAGCAGTTTCAGGGTCCGATTGGGACAGGGGAGGAACAATGAGCAGTTCTTC
cdr3_aa: CASSFRVRLGQGRNNEQFF

j_call: TRBJ2-4
d_call: TRBD1
v_call: TRBV5-6
clone_size: .
cdr3_nt: TGTGCCAGCGCCTTTACAGGGGCGTCGCCAGGTGCCATTCAGTACTTC
cdr3_aa: CASAFTGASPGAIQYF

j_call: TRBJ2-7
d_call: .
v_call: TRBV12-3/TRBV12-4
clone_size: few
cdr3_nt: TGTGCCAGCAGCCAAGGGGGAGGCGAGCAGTACTTC
cdr3_aa: CASSQGGGEQYF

j_call: TRBJ2-1
d_call: TRBD1
v_call: TRBV7-2
clone_size: few
cdr3_nt: TGTGCCAGCAGCTCAGGGGACAGGGACAATGAGCAGTTCTTC
cdr3_aa: CASSSGDRDNEQFF

j_call: TRBJ2-1
d_call: TRBD2
v_call: TRBV4-1
clone_size: .
cdr3_nt: TGCGCCAGCAGCCAAGGTTGGGCCGCGGGACTAGGTGTGGGTGGGTACCCCAATGAGCAGTTCTTC
cdr3_aa: CASSQGWAAGLGVGGYPNEQFF

j_call: TRBJ2-5
d_call: .
v_call: TRBV5-5
clone_size: few
cdr3_nt: TGTGCCAGCAGCCGGATATCGGACAAACAAGAGACCCAGTACTTC
cdr3_aa: CASSRISDKQETQYF